The 18 T cell receptor beta chains reported below all come from one sample, sequenced in a study of T cells in Graves' hyperthyroidism and ophthalmopathy (dated by TCRdb to the late 2010s). Receptor amplification or capture employed multiplex PCR. TCRdb shows the sequencer as Illumina HiSeq 2000. The TCR beta CDR3 regions were amplified from RNA transcripts. A first-round RT-PCR of the TCR CDR3 used the HTBI primer set with the Qiagen OneStep RT-PCR kit. Clones were called with MiXCR by TCRdb after fastp trimmed the public reads at Q25, and only in-frame beta chains were retained. Each record represents a unique CDR3 protein, reported with the most common genes and DNA among its rows. The sample table lists roughly 840,000 distinct CDR3 sequences, 38% of them with a count of one. The biggest ten clones account for 7% to 10% of the sample. Input material: blood. Receptor source: a man between 18 and 35 years old with Graves' hyperthyroidism.

Comments on this clonotype: Its ends do not fully match the called genes, so a read error is possible. The chain joins TRBV2 to TRBJ1-6; D is perhaps TRBD1 (5 bases). The CDR3 contains 14 residues. Germline CDR1 reads SNHLY; CDR2 reads FYNNEI. The CDR3 DNA reads as TGCGCCACCTGGGACGGATTCCTTAATCCACCCCTCCACTTT. The encoded protein is CATWDGFLNPPLHF.

The table lists this clonotype with a count of one. Compared with germline, one end of the junction differs, possibly owing to a read error. This rearrangement joins TRBV7-9 to TRBJ2-2, with a tentative D call TRBD1 (6 bases). Germline CDR1 is SEHNR and CDR2 is FQNEAQ (reference sequence). This CDR3 is built from 13 residues. The CDR3 nucleotides read TGTGCCAGCAGCCCCAGGGGAACCGGGGAGCTGTATTTT. It is translated as CASSPRGTGELYF.

The rearrangement links TRBV4-3 to TRBJ1-3; D remains ambiguous. Trimming removed 0 bases at V and 4 bases at J, with 7 bases between. CDR3 length equals 14 residues. CDR1 is LGHNA and CDR2 is YSLEER in the germline V gene. The CDR3 DNA reads TGCGCCAGCAGCCAAGAAAAAGGGGGAAACACCATATATTTT. It yields the protein CASSQEKGGNTIYF.

In its sample, this clonotype was seen many times. The chain joins TRBV25-1 to TRBJ1-5; D is uncertain. In germline, CDR1 is MGHDK, CDR2 SYGVNS. The CDR3 contains 14 residues. Trimming stripped 1 base from V and 0 bases from J, with 4 bases between. CDR3 amino acids: CASSEWDSNQPQHF. In DNA form, the CDR3 reads TGTGCCAGCAGTGAATGGGATAGCAATCAGCCCCAGCATTTT.

The V gene is TRBV5-6, the J gene TRBJ1-2; D is perhaps TRBD1 (6 bases). The CDR3 totals 12 residues. V was clipped by 7 bases and J by 4 bases, with 11 bases between them. Germline assignment: CDR1 SGHDT and CDR2 YYEEEE. Here the CDR3 reads CASAGQPYGYTF. For the CDR3, the DNA is TGTGCCAGCGCAGGACAGCCCTATGGCTACACCTTC.

Comments on this clonotype: One end of the junction does not line up with germline, which may come from a read error. The genes are TRBV15 and TRBJ1-4; a possible D gene is TRBD1 (6 bases). CDR1 LNHNV and CDR2 YYDKDF come from the germline V gene (reference sequence). The CDR3 runs 13 residues. The CDR3 loop is CTTSRRGEEKLFF. The DNA of the CDR3 is TGTACCACCAGCAGAAGGGGGGAGGAAAAACTGTTTTTT.

This clonotype was counted only a few times. V usage is TRBV10-3 and J usage is TRBJ2-2; 8 bases line up with TRBD2. CDR1 and CDR2 (germline): ENHRY, SYGVKD. The J segment lost 3 bases and the V segment lost 8 bases, leaving 20 bases of the junction unmatched. The CDR3 is made up of 19 amino acids. The CDR3: CAIRTAVTSGTSYTGELFF. In nucleotides, the CDR3 is TGTGCCATCCGGACAGCAGTTACTAGCGGAACTAGTTACACCGGGGAGCTGTTTTTT.

Note on this clonotype: A read error may explain this, as a much larger clone is one base away. The chain uses TRBV7-3 and TRBJ2-5; D call uncertain. The length of the CDR3 is 15 residues. Germline V gene data show CDR1 as SGHTA and CDR2 as FQGTGA. The DNA for the CDR3 is TGTGCCAGCAGCCAACCCCTCAAGTATGGAGAGTCCCAGTACTTC. The encoded protein is CASSQPLKYGESQYF.

The chain employs TRBV12-3 or TRBV12-4 and TRBJ1-2; 9 bases match TRBD1. The CDR3 runs to 16 residues. Unmatched junction bases numbered 7, after V lost 0 bases and J lost 5 bases. CDR3 coding DNA: TGTGCCAGCAGTTTAGCTCCGGGACAGGGTTCTTATGGCTACACCTTC. Amino acids: CASSLAPGQGSYGYTF.

This chain uses TRBV5-1 with TRBJ2-7; maybe TRBD2 (6 bases). Trimming took off 4 bases at V and 5 bases at J, with 19 bases between the two ends. This CDR3 has 15 amino acids. Germline CDR1 reads SGHRS; CDR2 reads YFSETQ. DNA of the CDR3: TGCGCCAGCAGCCCCCGGGACTCCCTCGTTGACGAGCAGTACTTC. Residues: CASSPRDSLVDEQYF.

This clonotype has ten or more counts. This rearrangement joins TRBV12-3 or TRBV12-4 to TRBJ1-3; 7 bases match TRBD1. With V trimmed by 3 bases and J by 1 base, 0 bases remained unmatched. CDR3 size: 14 residues. This CDR3 is CASSFRGSGNTIYF. DNA for the CDR3: TGTGCCAGCAGTTTCAGGGGGTCTGGAAACACCATATATTTT.

This clonotype has just a few counts. The gene calls are TRBV9 and TRBJ2-7, with TRBD1 matching 7 bases. This CDR3 is 14 amino acids long. CDR1 is SGDLS and CDR2 is YYNGEE in the germline V gene. The J segment lost 5 bases and the V segment lost 5 bases, leaving 10 bases of the junction unmatched. The CDR3 nucleotides read TGTGCCAGCAGTCCCCCACAGGGGTGGAACGAGCAGTACTTC. Residues: CASSPPQGWNEQYF.

Details on this clonotype: Given a much more abundant clone one base away, this may be a read error. The conserved closing phenylalanine or tryptophan is absent in this CDR3, likely reflecting a read error. The rearrangement uses TRBV5-5 and TRBJ1-2; D possibly corresponds to TRBD1 (6 bases). Germline V gene lookup returns CDR1 SGHKS and CDR2 YYEKEE (reference sequence). Trimming removed 5 bases at V and 5 bases at J, with 10 bases between. This CDR3 has 12 residues. For the CDR3, the DNA is TGTGCCAGCAGTTCAACAGGGTATGGCTACACCCTC. Translating it yields CASSSTGYGYTL.

This clonotype was observed many times. The genes are TRBV25-1 and TRBJ1-2, with 8 bases aligning to TRBD1. The length of the CDR3 is 14 residues. V lost 7 bases to trimming and J lost 0 bases; unmatched junction nucleotides: 4. CDR1 is MGHDK, CDR2 SYGVNS, per germline. In nucleotides, the CDR3 is TGTGCCAGCAAGATGACAGGGGCTAACTATGGCTACACCTTC. Its protein product is CASKMTGANYGYTF.

Comment on this clonotype: The germline gene is not matched at one end of the junction; a read error may be the cause. The V call is TRBV7-2, the J call TRBJ1-3, with no clear D. The CDR3 runs 13 residues. The germline gives CDR1 SGHTA, CDR2 FQGNSA. This chain's CDR3 is CASSQMDGNTIYF. For the CDR3, the DNA is TGCGCCAGCAGCCAGATGGACGGGAACACCATATATTTT.

This clonotype occurred a few times. The V call is TRBV3-1, the J call TRBJ1-2; D call uncertain. The germline V gene encodes CDR1 LGHDT and CDR2 YNNKEL (reference sequence). V was shortened by 0 bases and J by 7 bases, with 9 bases between the two germline ends. The CDR3 has 13 amino acids. As DNA, the CDR3 is TGTGCCAGCAGCCAAGATGGGTGGCGTGGCTACACCTTC. Translating it yields CASSQDGWRGYTF. Filled out from reference TRBV3-1 and TRBJ1-2, the complete variable domain reads DTAVSQTPKYLVTQMGNDKSIKCEQNLGHDTMYWYKQDSKKFLKIMFSYNNKELIINETVPNRFSPKSPDKAHLNLHINSLELGDSAVYFCASSQDGWRGYTFGSGTRLTVV.

This clonotype has a single count. The chain couples TRBV5-5 to TRBJ2-5, with D possibly called TRBD1 or TRBD2 (6 bases each). The CDR3 has 15 residues. The V and J ends lost 6 bases and 3 bases respectively, with 18 bases between them. Germline CDR1 and CDR2: SGHKS and YYEKEE (reference sequence). CDR3 residues: CASTRGGTSKETQYF. Written as DNA, the CDR3 is TGTGCCAGCACCCGAGGGGGGACTTCGAAAGAGACCCAGTACTTC.

The V call is TRBV12-3 or TRBV12-4, the J call TRBJ1-1; no clear D. This CDR3 has 15 residues. Trimming stripped 6 bases from V and 3 bases from J, with 17 bases between. The CDR3: CASSQGRASYTEAFF. CDR3 in DNA: TGTGCCAGCAGCCAAGGGAGGGCATCCTACACTGAAGCTTTCTTT.